This T cell receptor beta chain was captured by sequencing in a study of blood T cell repertoires in COVID-19. Study information: Nucleic acid was either cDNA or gDNA, and it came from T cells, B-cell-depleted T cells, or PBMCs.

Data came from immunoSEQ multiplex PCR; TCRdb stores just in-frame clones and leaves some out. The sample lists about 180,000 clones, about four fifths occurring once. The CDR3 contains 15 residues. V lost 5 bases and J lost 8; bases outside the gene matches: 11. Germline V gives CDR1 SGHTA, CDR2 FQGNSA. The chain links TRBV7-2 to TRBJ2-3, with TRBD1 identical over 9 bases. This clonotype was sampled from a woman between 65 and 79 years old with COVID-19, enrolled during active disease. What was sequenced was peripheral blood. CDR3 protein: CASSPVVQGAGTQYF. The CDR3, as DNA: TGTGCCAGCAGCCCCGTCGTACAGGGGGCGGGTACGCAGTATTTT.